The clone carrying this T cell receptor beta chain was counted between two and nine times. Antigen specificity is unknown. The CDR3 length is 14 residues. V lost 7 bases, J lost 4 bases, and 13 bases lay in between. The germline V gene encodes CDR1 LGHNA and CDR2 YSLEER. The data stem from a study of T cells in localized non-small cell lung cancer. Findings and caveats of the study: Within adjacent lung there appeared a median around 57 of the top 100 tumor clones. Among the tissues sampled, uninvolved adjacent lung had the highest T cell clonality, above tumor.

Sequencing used immunoSEQ multiplex PCR; TCRdb keeps in-frame clones, though not all of them. The sample yields tens of thousands of clones, 92% seen once. The source of this sequence is a female donor over 55 with stage I lung adenocarcinoma. The V and J genes are TRBV4-3 and TRBJ2-2; TRBD1 is a possible D gene (5 bases). Sequenced material: peripheral blood, taken before any cancer treatment. CDR3 bases: TGCGCCAGCAAATCCAGGGTGGCCACCGGGGAGCTGTTTTTT. Residues: CASKSRVATGELFF.